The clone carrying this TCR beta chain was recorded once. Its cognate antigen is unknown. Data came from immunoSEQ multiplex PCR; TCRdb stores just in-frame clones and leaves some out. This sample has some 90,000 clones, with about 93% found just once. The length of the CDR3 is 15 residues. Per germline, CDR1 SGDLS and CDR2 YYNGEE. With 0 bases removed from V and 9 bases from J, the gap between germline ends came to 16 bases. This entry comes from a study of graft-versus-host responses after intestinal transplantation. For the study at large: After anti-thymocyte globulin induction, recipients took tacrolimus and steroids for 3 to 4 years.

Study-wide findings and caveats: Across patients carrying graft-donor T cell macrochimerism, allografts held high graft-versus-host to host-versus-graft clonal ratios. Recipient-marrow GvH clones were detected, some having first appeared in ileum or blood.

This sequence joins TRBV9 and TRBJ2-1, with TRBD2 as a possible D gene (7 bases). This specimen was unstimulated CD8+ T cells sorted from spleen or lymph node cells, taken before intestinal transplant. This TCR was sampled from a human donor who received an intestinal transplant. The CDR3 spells CASSVGGGVSVEQFF. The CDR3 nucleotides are TGTGCCAGCAGCGTAGGGGGGGGCGTTAGCGTTGAGCAGTTCTTC.